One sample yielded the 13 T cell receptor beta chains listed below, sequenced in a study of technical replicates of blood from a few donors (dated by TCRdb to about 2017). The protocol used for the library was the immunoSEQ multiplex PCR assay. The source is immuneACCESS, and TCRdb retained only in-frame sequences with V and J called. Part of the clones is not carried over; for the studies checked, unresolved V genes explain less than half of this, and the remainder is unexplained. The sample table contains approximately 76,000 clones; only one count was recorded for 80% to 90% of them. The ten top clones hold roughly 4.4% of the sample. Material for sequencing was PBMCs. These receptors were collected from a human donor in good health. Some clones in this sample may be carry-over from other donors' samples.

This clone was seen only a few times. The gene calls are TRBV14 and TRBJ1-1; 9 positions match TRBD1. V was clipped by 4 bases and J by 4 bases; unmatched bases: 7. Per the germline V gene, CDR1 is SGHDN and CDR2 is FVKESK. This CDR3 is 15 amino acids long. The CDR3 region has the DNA TGTGCCAGCAGCCCTCTGACAGGGGGGGCCACTGAAGCTTTCTTT. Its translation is CASSPLTGGATEAFF.

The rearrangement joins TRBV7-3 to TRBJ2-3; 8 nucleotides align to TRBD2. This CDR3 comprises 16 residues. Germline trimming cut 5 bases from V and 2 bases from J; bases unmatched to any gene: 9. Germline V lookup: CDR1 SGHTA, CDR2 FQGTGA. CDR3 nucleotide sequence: TGTGCCAGCAGCATCCGAGTAGCGGGAAACACAGATACGCAGTATTTT. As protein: CASSIRVAGNTDTQYF. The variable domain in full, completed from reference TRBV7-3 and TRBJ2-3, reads GAGVSQTPSNKVTEKGKYVELRCDPISGHTALYWYRQSLGQGPEFLIYFQGTGAADDSGLPNDRFFAVRPEGSVSTLKIQRTERGDSAVYLCASSIRVAGNTDTQYFGPGTRLTVL.

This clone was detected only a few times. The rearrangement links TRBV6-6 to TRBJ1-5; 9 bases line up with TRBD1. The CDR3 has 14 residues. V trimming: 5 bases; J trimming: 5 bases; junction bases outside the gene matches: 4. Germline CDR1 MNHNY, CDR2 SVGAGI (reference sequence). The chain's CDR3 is CASSTRTGDQPQHF. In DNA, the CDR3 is TGTGCCAGCAGTACCCGGACAGGGGATCAGCCCCAGCATTTT.

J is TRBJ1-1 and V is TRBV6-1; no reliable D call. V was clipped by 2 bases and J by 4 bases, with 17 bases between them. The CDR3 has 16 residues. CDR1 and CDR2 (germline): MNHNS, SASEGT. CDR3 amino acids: CASSEPSEGIGTEAFF. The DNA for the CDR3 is TGTGCCAGCAGTGAACCATCCGAGGGAATAGGCACTGAAGCTTTCTTT.

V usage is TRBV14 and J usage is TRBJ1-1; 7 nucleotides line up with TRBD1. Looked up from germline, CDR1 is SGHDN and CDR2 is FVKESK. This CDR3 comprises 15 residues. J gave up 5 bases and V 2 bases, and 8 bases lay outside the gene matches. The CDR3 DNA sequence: TGTGCCAGCAGCCAACGCCAGGGGGGAGGTACTGAAGCTTTCTTT. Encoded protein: CASSQRQGGGTEAFF. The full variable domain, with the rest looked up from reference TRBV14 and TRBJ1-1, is EAGVTQFPSHSVIEKGQTVTLRCDPISGHDNLYWYRRVMGKEIKFLLHFVKESKQDESGMPNNRFLAERTGGTYSTLKVQPAELEDSGVYFCASSQRQGGGTEAFFGQGTRLTVV.

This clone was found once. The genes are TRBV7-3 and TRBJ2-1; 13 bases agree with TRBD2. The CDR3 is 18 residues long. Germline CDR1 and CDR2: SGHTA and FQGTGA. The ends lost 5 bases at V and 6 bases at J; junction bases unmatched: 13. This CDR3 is CASSASPGLAGRGNEQFF. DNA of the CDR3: TGTGCCAGCAGCGCCAGCCCGGGACTAGCGGGACGGGGCAATGAGCAGTTCTTC. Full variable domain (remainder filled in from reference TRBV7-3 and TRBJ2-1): GAGVSQTPSNKVTEKGKYVELRCDPISGHTALYWYRQSLGQGPEFLIYFQGTGAADDSGLPNDRFFAVRPEGSVSTLKIQRTERGDSAVYLCASSASPGLAGRGNEQFFGPGTRLTVL.

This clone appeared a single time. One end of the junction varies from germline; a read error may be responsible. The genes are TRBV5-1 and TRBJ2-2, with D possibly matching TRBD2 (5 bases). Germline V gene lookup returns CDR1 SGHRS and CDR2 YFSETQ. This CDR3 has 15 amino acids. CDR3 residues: CASSLGTANTGELLF. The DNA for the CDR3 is TGCGCCAGCAGCTTGGGTACAGCGAACACCGGGGAGCTGCTTTTT.

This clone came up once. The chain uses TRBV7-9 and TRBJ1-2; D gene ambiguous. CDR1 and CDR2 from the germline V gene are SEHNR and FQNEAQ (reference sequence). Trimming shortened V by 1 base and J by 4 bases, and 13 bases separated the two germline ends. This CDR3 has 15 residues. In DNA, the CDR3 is TGTGCCAGCAGCTTAGAGGCAGCGACTACCTATGGCTACACCTTC. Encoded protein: CASSLEAATTYGYTF.

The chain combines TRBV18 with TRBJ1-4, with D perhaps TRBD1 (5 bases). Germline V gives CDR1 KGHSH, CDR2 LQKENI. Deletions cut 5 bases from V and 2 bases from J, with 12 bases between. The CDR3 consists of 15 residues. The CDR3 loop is CASSDSGITNEKLFF. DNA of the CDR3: TGTGCCAGCTCAGATTCAGGGATTACTAATGAAAAACTGTTTTTT.

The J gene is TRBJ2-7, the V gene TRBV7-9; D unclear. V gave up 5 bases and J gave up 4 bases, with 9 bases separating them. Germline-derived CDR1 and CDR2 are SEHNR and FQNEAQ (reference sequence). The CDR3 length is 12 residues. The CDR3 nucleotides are TGTGCCAGCAGCGAAGATACATACGAGCAGTACTTC. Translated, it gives CASSEDTYEQYF.

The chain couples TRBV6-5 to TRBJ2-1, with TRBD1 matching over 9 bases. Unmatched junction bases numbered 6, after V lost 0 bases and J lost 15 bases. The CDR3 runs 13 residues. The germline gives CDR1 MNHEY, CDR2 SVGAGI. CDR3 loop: CASSYSPGTGPFF. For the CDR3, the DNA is TGTGCCAGCAGTTACTCTCCGGGGACAGGGCCGTTCTTC.

CDR3 protein: CATRGRRGPEAFF. Here the CDR3 DNA reads TGTGCCACCCGAGGCCGCAGGGGGCCTGAAGCTTTCTTT. The chain links TRBV7-9 to TRBJ1-1, with 8 bases matching TRBD1. This CDR3 is built from 13 residues. Germline CDR1 and CDR2: SEHNR and FQNEAQ (reference sequence). With V trimmed by 10 bases and J by 6 bases, 10 bases remained unmatched. The variable domain in full, with the rest retrieved from reference TRBV7-9 and TRBJ1-1, is DTGVSQNPRHKITKRGQNVTFRCDPISEHNRLYWYRQTLGQGPEFLTYFQNEAQLEKSRLLSDRFSAERPKGSFSTLEIQRTEQGDSAMYLCATRGRRGPEAFFGQGTRLTVV.

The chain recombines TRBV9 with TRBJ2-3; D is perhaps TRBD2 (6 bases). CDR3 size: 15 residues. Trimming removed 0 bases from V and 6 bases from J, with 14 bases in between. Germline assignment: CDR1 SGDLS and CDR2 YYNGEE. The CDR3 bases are TGTGCCAGCAGCGTAGCGGGAGCCCGAGGTGATACGCAGTATTTT. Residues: CASSVAGARGDTQYF.